This paragraph covers one T cell receptor beta chain sequence. Recruitment covered about 26 US areas and drew participants whose ages spanned about 18 to 95 years. For recovered donors of Cohort 3, there were two negative PCRs, clearance, or symptom resolution. The data belong to a study of blood T cell repertoires in COVID-19. About the research overall: Acute-phase and convalescent COVID-19 samples originated in the United States, Italy and Spain.

The germline V gene has CDR1 MNHNS and CDR2 SASEGT. This CDR3 is built from 17 residues. V gave up 4 bases and J gave up 0 bases; unmatched junction bases: 11. The data were produced by immunoSEQ multiplex PCR, yet TCRdb's version contains in-frame clones alone and is incomplete. The data show about 480,000 clones, around 87% seen once. The sequencing sample was made of PBMCs or T cells enriched from blood (not recorded which). The chain has TRBV6-1 and TRBJ1-1; 7 nucleotides line up with TRBD1. The TCR was taken from a woman aged 40 to 49 who had recovered from COVID-19. The CDR3 here is CASSAGGTLLLNTEAFF. CDR3 coding DNA: TGTGCCAGCAGTGCAGGGGGGACACTCCTTTTGAACACTGAAGCTTTCTTT.